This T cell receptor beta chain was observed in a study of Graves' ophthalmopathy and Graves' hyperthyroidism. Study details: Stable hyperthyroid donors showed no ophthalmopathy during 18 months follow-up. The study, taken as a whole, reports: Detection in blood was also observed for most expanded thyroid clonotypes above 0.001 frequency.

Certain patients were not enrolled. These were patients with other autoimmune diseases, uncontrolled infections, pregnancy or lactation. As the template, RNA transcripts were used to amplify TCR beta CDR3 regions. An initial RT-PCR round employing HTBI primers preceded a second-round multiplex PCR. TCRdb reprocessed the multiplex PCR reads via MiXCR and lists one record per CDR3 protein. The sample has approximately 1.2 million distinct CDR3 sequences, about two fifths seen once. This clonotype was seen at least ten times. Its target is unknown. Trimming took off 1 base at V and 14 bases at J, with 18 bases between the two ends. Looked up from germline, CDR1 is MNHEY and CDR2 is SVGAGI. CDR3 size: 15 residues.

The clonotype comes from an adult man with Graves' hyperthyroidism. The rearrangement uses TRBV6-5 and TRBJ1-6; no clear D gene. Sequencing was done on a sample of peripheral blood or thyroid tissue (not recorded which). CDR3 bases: TGTGCCAGCAGTTACTTCGGGGAGTCGGGTTCGACCCTCCACTTT. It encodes CASSYFGESGSTLHF.